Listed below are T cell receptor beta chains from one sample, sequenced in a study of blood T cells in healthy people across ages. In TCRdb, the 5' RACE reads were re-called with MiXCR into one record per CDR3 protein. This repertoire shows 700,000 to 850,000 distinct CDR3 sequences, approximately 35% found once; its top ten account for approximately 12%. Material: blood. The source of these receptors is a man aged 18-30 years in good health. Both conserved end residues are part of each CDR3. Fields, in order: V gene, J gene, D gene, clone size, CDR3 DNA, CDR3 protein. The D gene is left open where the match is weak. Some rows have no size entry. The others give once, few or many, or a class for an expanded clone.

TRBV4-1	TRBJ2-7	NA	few	TGCGCCAGCAGCCGAGACAGTCTTGGCGAGCAGTACTTC	CASSRDSLGEQYF
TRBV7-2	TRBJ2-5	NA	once	TGTGCCTGCAGCTTAAACAGGCAAGAGACCCAGTACTTC	CACSLNRQETQYF
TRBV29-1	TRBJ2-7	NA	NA	TGCAGCGTTGACGATGGAGGCTACGAGCAGTACTTC	CSVDDGGYEQYF
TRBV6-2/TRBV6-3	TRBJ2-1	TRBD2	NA	TGTGCCAGCAGTACTAGCGGGAGCTCTTTGCCCCCTGAGCAGTTCTTC	CASSTSGSSLPPEQFF
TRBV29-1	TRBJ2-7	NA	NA	TGCAGCGTTGGGGGGACTGGCTCCTACAATGAGCAGTACTTC	CSVGGTGSYNEQYF
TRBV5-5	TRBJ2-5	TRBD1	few	TGTGCCAGCAGCCTATTCCAGGGACAGAAGTACCAAGAGACCCAGTACTTC	CASSLFQGQKYQETQYF
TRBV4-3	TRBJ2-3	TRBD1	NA	TGCGCCAGCAGCCAAGACGGTACAGGGGCCGAGGGCCCAGATACGCGGTATTTT	CASSQDGTGAEGPDTRYF
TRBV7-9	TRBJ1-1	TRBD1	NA	TGTGCCAGCAGCTGGCTTGGACAGGCGAACACTGAAGCTTTCTTT	CASSWLGQANTEAFF
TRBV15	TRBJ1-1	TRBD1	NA	TGTGCCACCAGCAGAGAGGCAGGGGGCTTCGGCACCGAAGCTTTCTTT	CATSREAGGFGTEAFF
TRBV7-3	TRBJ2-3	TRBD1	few	TGTGCCAGCAGCTTAGGGGACAGGAGAGATACGCAGTATTTT	CASSLGDRRDTQYF
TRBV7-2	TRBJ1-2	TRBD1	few	TGTGCCAGCAGTCTTAACCTGGGACAGGAAAGCCACTATGGCTACACCTTC	CASSLNLGQESHYGYTF
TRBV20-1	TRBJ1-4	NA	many	TGCAGTGCTAAGCCCTTGCGCCAGCACCTATCTGAAAAACTGTTTTTT	CSAKPLRQHLSEKLFF
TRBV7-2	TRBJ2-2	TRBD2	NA	TGTGCCAGCAGCTTAAACCGGGGGGTCGCCACCGGGGAGCTGTTTTTT	CASSLNRGVATGELFF
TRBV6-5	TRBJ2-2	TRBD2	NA	TGTGCCAGCAGCCCGGGACTAGTGGTTTCCGGGGAGCTGTTTTTT	CASSPGLVVSGELFF
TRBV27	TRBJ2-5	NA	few	TGTGCCAGCAGTGCAGCCCCCGGGACAAAGTACCAAGAGACCCAGTACTTC	CASSAAPGTKYQETQYF
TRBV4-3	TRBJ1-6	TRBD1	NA	TGCGCCAGCAGCGAACGGACAGGGTCACCCCCCCACTTT	CASSERTGSPPHF
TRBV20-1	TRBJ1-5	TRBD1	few	TGCAGTGCTAGCACAGGGGGTAGCAATCAGCCCCAGCATTTT	CSASTGGSNQPQHF
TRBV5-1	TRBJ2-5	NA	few	TGCGCCAGCAGCCCGGAGGCTGATCCTCAAGAGACCCAGTACTTC	CASSPEADPQETQYF
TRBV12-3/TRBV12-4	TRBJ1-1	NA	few	TGTGCCAGCAGTTTAATATCGGGGGGGGACACTGAAGCTTTCTTT	CASSLISGGDTEAFF
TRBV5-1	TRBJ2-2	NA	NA	TGCGCCAGCAGCTTGTATTCAGGCTTGTCGAACACCGGGGAGCTGTTTTTT	CASSLYSGLSNTGELFF
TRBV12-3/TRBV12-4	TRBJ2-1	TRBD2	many	TGTGCCAGCAGTGTTGCTAGCGGGGGGACCTACAATGAGCAGTTCTTC	CASSVASGGTYNEQFF
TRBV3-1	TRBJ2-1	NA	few	TGTGCCAGCAGCCAAGATTTAAGAAGCGGAACATACAATGAGCAGTTCTTC	CASSQDLRSGTYNEQFF
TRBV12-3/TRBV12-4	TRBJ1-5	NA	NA	TGTGCCAGCAGTTTACAGCCAGGGTCTGGTCAGCCCCAGCATTTT	CASSLQPGSGQPQHF
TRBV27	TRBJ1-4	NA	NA	TGTGCCAGCAGTTTATTCCCGCCCTACAGGAATAATGAAAAACTGTTTTTT	CASSLFPPYRNNEKLFF
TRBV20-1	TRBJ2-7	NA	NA	TGCAGTGCTAGAGTCAGGGCCTACGAGCAGTACTTC	CSARVRAYEQYF
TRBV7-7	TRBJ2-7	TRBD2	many	TGTGCTAGCAGCTTAGGTCCGGGGGGTGTATACGAGCAGTACTTC	CASSLGPGGVYEQYF